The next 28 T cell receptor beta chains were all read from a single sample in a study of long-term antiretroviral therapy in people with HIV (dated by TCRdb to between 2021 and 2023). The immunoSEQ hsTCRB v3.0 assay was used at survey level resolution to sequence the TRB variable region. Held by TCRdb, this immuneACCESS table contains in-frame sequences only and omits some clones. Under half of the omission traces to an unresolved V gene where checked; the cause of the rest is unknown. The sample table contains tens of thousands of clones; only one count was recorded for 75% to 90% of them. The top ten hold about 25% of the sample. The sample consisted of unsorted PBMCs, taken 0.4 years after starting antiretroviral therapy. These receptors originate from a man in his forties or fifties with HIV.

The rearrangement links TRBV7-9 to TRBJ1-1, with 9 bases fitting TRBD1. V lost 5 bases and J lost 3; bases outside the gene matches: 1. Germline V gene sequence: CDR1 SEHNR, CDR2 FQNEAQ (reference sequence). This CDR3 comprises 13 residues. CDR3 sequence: CASSGTGYTEAFF. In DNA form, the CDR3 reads TGTGCCAGCAGCGGGACAGGGTACACTGAAGCTTTCTTT.

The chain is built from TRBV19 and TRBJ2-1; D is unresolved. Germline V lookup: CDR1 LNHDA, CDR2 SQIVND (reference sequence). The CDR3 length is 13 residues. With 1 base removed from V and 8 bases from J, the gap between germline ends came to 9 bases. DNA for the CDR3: TGTGCCAGTAGTATAGGGGTCAACTATGAGCAGTTCTTC. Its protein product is CASSIGVNYEQFF.

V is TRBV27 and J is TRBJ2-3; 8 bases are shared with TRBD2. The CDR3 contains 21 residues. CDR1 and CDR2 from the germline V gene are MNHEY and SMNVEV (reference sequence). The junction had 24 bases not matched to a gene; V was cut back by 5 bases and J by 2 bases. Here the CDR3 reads CASSPLYGGASTTLLTDTQYF. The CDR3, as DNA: TGTGCCAGCAGTCCCCTTTACGGGGGGGCGTCGACCACTTTACTCACAGATACGCAGTATTTT.

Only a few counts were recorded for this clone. As DNA, the CDR3 is TGTGCCAGCAGCTTAGGGCGTAATAATTCACCCCTCCACTTT. This encodes CASSLGRNNSPLHF. The V gene is TRBV7-9, the J gene TRBJ1-6; D is unclear. V was trimmed by 1 base and J by 5 bases, leaving 6 bases between them. The CDR3 runs to 14 residues. CDR1 SEHNR and CDR2 FQNEAQ come from the germline V gene (reference sequence).

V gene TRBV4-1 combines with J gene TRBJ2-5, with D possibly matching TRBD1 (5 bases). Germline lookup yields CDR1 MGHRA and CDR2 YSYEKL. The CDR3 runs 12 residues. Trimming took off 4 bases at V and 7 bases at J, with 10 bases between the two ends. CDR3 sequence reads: CASSLIRGTQYF. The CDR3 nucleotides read TGCGCCAGCAGCCTGATAAGGGGGACCCAGTACTTC.

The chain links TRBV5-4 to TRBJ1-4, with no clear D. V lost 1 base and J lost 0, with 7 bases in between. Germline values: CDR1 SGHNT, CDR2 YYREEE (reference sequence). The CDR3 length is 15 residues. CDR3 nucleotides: TGTGCCAGCAGCTTGCGAGGAGCAACTAATGAAAAACTGTTTTTT. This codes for CASSLRGATNEKLFF.

The CDR3 loop is CASSEDGLYQPQHF. In nucleotides, the CDR3 is TGTGCCAGTAGCGAGGACGGCCTATATCAGCCCCAGCATTTT. The chain recombines TRBV19 with TRBJ1-5; D remains unclear. V was cut by 6 bases and J by 5 bases, with 14 bases left in between. From germline, CDR1 is LNHDA and CDR2 SQIVND (reference sequence). This CDR3 comprises 14 residues.

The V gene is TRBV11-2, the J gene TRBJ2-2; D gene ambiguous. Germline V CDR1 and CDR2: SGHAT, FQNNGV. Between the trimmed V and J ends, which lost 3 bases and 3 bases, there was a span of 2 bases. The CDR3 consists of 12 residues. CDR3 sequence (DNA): TGTGCCAGCAGCTTGTACACCGGGGAGCTGTTTTTT. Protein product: CASSLYTGELFF.

CDR3 bases: TGTGCCAGCAGTTCCTCCCAGGGAAGTATGAACACTGAAGCTTTCTTT. Translating it yields CASSSSQGSMNTEAFF. The chain carries TRBV27 and TRBJ1-1, with D maybe TRBD1 (5 bases). V was pared by 4 bases and J by 0 bases, with 15 bases between. This CDR3 is 16 amino acids long. Germline assignment: CDR1 MNHEY and CDR2 SMNVEV (reference sequence).

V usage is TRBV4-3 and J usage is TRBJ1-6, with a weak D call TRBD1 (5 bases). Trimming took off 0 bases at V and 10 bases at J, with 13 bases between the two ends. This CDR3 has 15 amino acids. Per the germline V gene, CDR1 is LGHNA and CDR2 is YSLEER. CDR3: CASSQDGGRDSPLHF. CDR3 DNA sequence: TGCGCCAGCAGCCAAGATGGGGGACGGGACTCACCCCTCCACTTT.

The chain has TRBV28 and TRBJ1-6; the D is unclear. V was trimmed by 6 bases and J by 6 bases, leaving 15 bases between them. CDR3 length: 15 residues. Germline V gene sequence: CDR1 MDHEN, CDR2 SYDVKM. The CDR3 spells CASSAPTRLNSPLHF. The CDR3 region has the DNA TGTGCCAGCAGCGCCCCGACGCGTCTTAATTCACCCCTCCACTTT.

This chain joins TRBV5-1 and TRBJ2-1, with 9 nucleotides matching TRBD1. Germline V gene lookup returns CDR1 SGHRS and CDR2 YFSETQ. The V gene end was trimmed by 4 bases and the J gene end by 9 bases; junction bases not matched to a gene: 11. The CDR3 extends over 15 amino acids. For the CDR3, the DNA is TGCGCCAGCAGCCACGGGGACAGGGAGAGGGGTGAGCAGTTCTTC. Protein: CASSHGDRERGEQFF.

The CDR3 here is CASILARNNYGYTF. For the CDR3, the DNA is TGTGCCAGCATTCTCGCGAGGAATAACTATGGCTACACCTTC. V gene TRBV6-6 combines with J gene TRBJ1-2; D call uncertain. CDR1 and CDR2 from the germline V gene are MNHNY and SVGAGI (reference sequence). The CDR3 runs 14 residues. Trimming removed 7 bases at V and 1 base at J, with 13 bases between.

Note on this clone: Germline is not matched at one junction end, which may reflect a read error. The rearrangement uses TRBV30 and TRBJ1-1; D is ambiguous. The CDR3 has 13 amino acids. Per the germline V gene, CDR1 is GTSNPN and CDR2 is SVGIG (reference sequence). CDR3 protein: CAGRVGPGTEAFF. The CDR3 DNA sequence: TGTGCCGGGAGGGTAGGGCCGGGCACTGAAGCTTTCTTT. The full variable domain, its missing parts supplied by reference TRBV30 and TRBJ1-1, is SQTIHQWPATLVQPVGSPLSLECTVEGTSNPNLYWYRQAAGRGLQLLFYSVGIGQISSEVPQNLSASRPQDRQFILSSKKLLLSDSGFYLCAGRVGPGTEAFFGQGTRLTVV.

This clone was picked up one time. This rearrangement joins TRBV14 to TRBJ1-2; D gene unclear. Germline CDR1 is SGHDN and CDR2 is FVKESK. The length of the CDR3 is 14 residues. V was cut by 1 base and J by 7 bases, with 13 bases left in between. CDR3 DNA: TGTGCCAGCAGCCAAGTTGGGTATAAGACTGGCTACACCTTC. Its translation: CASSQVGYKTGYTF.

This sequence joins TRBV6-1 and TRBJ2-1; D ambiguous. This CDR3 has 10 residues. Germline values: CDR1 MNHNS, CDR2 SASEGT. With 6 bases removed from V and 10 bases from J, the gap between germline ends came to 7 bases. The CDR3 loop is CASRGQEQFF. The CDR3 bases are TGTGCCAGCAGAGGTCAGGAGCAGTTCTTC.

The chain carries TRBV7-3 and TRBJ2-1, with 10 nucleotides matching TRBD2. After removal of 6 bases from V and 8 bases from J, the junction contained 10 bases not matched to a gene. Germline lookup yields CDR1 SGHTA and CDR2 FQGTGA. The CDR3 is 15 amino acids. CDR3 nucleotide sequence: TGTGCCAGCAGTTGGATAGCGGGGGGCCCCCATGAGCAGTTCTTC. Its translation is CASSWIAGGPHEQFF.

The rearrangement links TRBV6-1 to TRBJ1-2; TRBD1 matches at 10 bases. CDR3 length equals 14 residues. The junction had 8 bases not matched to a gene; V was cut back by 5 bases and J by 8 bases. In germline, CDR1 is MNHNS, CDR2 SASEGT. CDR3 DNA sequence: TGTGCCAGCAGTACCACCGACAGGGGGCACGGCTACACCTTC. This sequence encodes CASSTTDRGHGYTF.

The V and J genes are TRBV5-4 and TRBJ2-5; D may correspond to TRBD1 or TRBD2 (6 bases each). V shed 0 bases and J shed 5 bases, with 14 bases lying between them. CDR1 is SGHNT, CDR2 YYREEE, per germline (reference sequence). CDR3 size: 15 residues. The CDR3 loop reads CASSLAARGRETQYF. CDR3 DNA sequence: TGTGCCAGCAGCTTGGCGGCGAGGGGGAGGGAGACCCAGTACTTC. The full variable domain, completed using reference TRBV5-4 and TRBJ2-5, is ETGVTQSPTHLIKTRGQQVTLRCSSQSGHNTVSWYQQALGQGPQFIFQYYREEENGRGNFPPRFSGLQFPNYSSELNVNALELDDSALYLCASSLAARGRETQYFGPGTRLLVL.

CDR3: CASSSGWGLAKNIQYF. CDR3 sequence (DNA): TGTGCCAGCAGCTCCGGGTGGGGACTAGCCAAAAACATTCAGTACTTC. The J gene is TRBJ2-4, the V gene TRBV7-2; tentatively, D is TRBD2 (6 bases). This CDR3 comprises 16 residues. Deletions cut 4 bases from V and 0 bases from J, with 13 bases between. Germline values: CDR1 SGHTA, CDR2 FQGNSA.

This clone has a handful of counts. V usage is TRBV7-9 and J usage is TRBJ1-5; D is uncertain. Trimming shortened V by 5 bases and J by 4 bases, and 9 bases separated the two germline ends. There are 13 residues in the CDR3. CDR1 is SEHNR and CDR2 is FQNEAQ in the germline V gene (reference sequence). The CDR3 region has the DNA TGTGCCAGCAGCATAGTCTCGAATCAGCCCCAGCATTTT. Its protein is CASSIVSNQPQHF.

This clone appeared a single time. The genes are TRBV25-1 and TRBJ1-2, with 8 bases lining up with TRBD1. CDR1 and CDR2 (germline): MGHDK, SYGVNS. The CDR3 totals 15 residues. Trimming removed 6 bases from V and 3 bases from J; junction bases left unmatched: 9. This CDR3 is CASSRAGTGYYGYTF. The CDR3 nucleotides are TGTGCCAGCAGCCGGGCCGGGACAGGTTACTATGGCTACACCTTC.

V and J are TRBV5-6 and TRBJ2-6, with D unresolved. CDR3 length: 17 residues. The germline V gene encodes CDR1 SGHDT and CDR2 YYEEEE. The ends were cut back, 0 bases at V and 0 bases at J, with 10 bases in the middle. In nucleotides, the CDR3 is TGTGCCAGCAGCTTGGCCCGGCTCAGCTCTGGGGCCAACGTCCTGACTTTC. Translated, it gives CASSLARLSSGANVLTF.

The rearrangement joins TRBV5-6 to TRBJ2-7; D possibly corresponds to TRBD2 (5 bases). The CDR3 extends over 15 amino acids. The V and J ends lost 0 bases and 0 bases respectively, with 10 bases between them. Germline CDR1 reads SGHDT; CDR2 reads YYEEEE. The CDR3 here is CASSLGTSSSYEQYF. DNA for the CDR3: TGTGCCAGCAGCTTGGGGACTTCGAGCTCCTACGAGCAGTACTTC.

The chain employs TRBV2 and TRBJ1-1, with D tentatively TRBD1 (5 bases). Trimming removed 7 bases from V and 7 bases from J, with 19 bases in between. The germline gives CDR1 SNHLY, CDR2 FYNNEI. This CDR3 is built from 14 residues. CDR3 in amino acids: CASTGRGEPGEAFF. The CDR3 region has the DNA TGTGCCAGCACCGGTCGAGGGGAGCCAGGTGAAGCTTTCTTT.

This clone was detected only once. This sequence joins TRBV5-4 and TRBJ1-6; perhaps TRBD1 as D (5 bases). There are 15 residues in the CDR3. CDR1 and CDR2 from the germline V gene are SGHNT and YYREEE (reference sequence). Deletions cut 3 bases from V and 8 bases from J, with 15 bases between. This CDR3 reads CASSSLRGADSPLHF. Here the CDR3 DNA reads TGTGCCAGCAGCTCCCTTCGGGGCGCGGATTCACCCCTCCACTTT.

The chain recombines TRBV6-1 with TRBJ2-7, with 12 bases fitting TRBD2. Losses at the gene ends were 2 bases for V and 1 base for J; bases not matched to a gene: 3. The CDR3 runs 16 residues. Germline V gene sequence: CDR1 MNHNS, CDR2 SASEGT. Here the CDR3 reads CASSEPTSGGSYEQYF. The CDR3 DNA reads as TGTGCCAGCAGTGAACCTACTAGCGGGGGGTCCTACGAGCAGTACTTC.

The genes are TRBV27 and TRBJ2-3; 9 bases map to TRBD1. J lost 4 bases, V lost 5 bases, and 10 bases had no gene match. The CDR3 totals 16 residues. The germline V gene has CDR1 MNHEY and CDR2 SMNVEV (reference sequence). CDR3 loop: CASSVVGQGRSDTQYF. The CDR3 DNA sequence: TGTGCCAGCAGTGTAGTCGGACAGGGGAGGTCAGATACGCAGTATTTT.